This is a list of T cell receptor beta chains from one sample in a study of graft-versus-host responses after intestinal transplantation. The repertoire was sequenced with immunoSEQ multiplex PCR; TCRdb's copy has only in-frame clones and lacks some. The data contain some 130,000 clones, roughly 95% of them singletons. Antigen specificity for these receptors is unknown. Sequenced here: unstimulated CD8+ T cells sorted from spleen or lymph node cells, sampled before intestinal transplant. All receptors derive from a human donor who received an intestinal transplant. Both conserved end residues are part of each CDR3. Each record gives: D gene, J gene, V gene, clone size, CDR3 protein, CDR3 DNA. D genes are given only for firm matches. The size of a clone is reported for some rows only, either as once, few or many, or as a class for expanded clones.

>NA|TRBJ2-7|TRBV25-1|NA
CASSESRGGTYEQYF
TGTGCCAGCAGTGAAAGCAGGGGCGGTACCTACGAGCAGTACTTC
>NA|TRBJ1-5|TRBV27|NA
CASAPSTNQPQHF
TGTGCCAGCGCCCCATCTACGAATCAGCCCCAGCATTTT
>NA|TRBJ1-3|TRBV7-7|NA
CASSPRLGNTIYF
TGTGCCAGCAGCCCCCGATTGGGGAACACCATATATTTT
>TRBD2|TRBJ2-1|TRBV7-6|NA
CASSTGTSGFGEQFF
TGTGCCAGCAGCACAGGGACTAGCGGGTTCGGGGAGCAGTTCTTC
>NA|TRBJ2-5|TRBV10-3|once
CAISETATKQETQYF
TGTGCCATCAGTGAGACAGCAACCAAACAAGAGACCCAGTACTTC
>NA|TRBJ2-5|TRBV2|once
CASQGPKKETQYF
TGTGCCAGCCAAGGCCCCAAAAAAGAGACCCAGTACTTC
>NA|TRBJ2-5|TRBV6-5|NA
CASSDKVETQYF
TGTGCCAGCAGTGACAAGGTTGAGACCCAGTACTTC
>TRBD2|TRBJ2-1|TRBV6-5|NA
CASSLLRGGDNEQFF
TGTGCCAGCAGCCTCCTCCGGGGGGGGGACAATGAGCAGTTCTTC
>TRBD1|TRBJ1-4|TRBV25-1|NA
CASSGDRWNEKLFF
TGTGCCAGCAGTGGGGACAGGTGGAATGAAAAACTGTTTTTT
>NA|TRBJ2-1|TRBV7-9|NA
CASSSPTDRHNEQFF
TGTGCCAGCAGCTCCCCCACGGACAGACACAATGAGCAGTTCTTC
>TRBD2|TRBJ2-3|TRBV29-1|NA
CSVESQREKAGTQYF
TGCAGCGTTGAGTCCCAGCGGGAGAAAGCGGGTACGCAGTATTTT
>NA|TRBJ2-1|TRBV4-3|NA
CASSQDINEGRNNEQFF
TGCGCCAGCAGCCAAGATATAAATGAGGGCCGAAACAATGAGCAGTTCTTC
>TRBD2|TRBJ2-7|TRBV7-8|NA
CASSLKLAGTYEQYF
TGTGCCAGCAGCTTAAAGCTAGCGGGAACCTACGAGCAGTACTTC
>TRBD1|TRBJ2-1|TRBV28|NA
CASRERDRRHNEQFF
TGTGCCAGCAGAGAACGGGACAGGCGCCACAATGAGCAGTTCTTC
>NA|TRBJ1-5|TRBV7-9|once
CASSQSGRALWPQHF
TGTGCCAGCAGCCAAAGTGGGAGGGCGTTGTGGCCCCAGCATTTT
>NA|TRBJ1-1|TRBV29-1|few
CSVDIEAFF
TGCAGCGTAGACATTGAAGCTTTCTTT
>TRBD1|TRBJ2-1|TRBV12-5|NA
CASGLVRSRDSSYNEQFF
TGTGCTAGTGGTTTGGTCCGTTCTCGGGACAGCTCCTACAATGAGCAGTTCTTC
>NA|TRBJ2-7|TRBV5-4|NA
CASSLAPSRDWTYEQYF
TGTGCCAGCAGCTTGGCCCCATCGAGGGATTGGACCTACGAGCAGTACTTC
>TRBD2|TRBJ2-3|TRBV19|NA
CASSKQTSGVHTDTQYF
TGTGCCAGTAGTAAACAGACTAGCGGGGTACACACAGATACGCAGTATTTT
>TRBD2|TRBJ2-3|TRBV30|NA
CAWSAGVSTDTQYF
TGTGCCTGGTCAGCGGGAGTCAGCACAGATACGCAGTATTTT
>NA|TRBJ2-1|TRBV29-1|NA
CSALRGDSNNEQFF
TGCAGCGCGTTGAGGGGGGATTCAAACAATGAGCAGTTCTTC
>NA|TRBJ2-1|TRBV6-5|NA
CASSYGYSYNEQFF
TGTGCCAGCAGTTACGGGTATTCCTACAATGAGCAGTTCTTC
>NA|TRBJ1-1|TRBV9|NA
CASSVGGMGTEAFF
TGTGCCAGCAGCGTAGGTGGGATGGGGACTGAAGCTTTCTTT
>TRBD2|TRBJ2-5|TRBV7-3|NA
CASSSSGRPQETQYF
TGTGCCAGCAGCTCTAGCGGGAGGCCCCAAGAGACCCAGTACTTC
>NA|TRBJ2-2|TRBV15|NA
CATSRESSGELFF
TGTGCCACCAGCAGAGAATCGTCCGGGGAGCTGTTTTTT
>TRBD2|TRBJ2-1|TRBV28|NA
CASSLTWDETSGRAYNEQFF
TGTGCCAGCAGTTTAACATGGGACGAGACTAGCGGGAGGGCCTACAATGAGCAGTTCTTC
>TRBD1|TRBJ2-5|TRBV2|once
CASSGTGGGETQYF
TGTGCCAGCAGCGGGACAGGGGGCGGAGAGACCCAGTACTTC
>NA|TRBJ2-1|TRBV6-5|once
CASSDFGDLYNEQFF
TGTGCCAGCAGTGACTTTGGGGATCTATACAATGAGCAGTTCTTC
>NA|TRBJ1-2|TRBV30|NA
CAWSGPFYGYTF
TGTGCCTGGAGCGGACCGTTCTATGGCTACACCTTC